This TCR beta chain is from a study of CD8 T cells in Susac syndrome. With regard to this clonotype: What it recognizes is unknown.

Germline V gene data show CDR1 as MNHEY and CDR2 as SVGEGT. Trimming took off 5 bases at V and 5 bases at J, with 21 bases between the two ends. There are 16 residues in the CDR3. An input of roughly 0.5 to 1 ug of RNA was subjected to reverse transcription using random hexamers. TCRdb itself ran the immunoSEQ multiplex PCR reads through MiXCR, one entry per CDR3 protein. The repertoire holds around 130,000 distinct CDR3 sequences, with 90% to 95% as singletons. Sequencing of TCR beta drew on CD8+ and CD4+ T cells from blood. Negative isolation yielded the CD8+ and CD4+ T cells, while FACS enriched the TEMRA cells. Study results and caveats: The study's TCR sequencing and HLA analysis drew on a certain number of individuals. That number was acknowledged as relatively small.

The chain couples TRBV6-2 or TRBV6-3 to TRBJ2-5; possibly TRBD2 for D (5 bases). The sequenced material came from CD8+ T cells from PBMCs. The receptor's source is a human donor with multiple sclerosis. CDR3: CASSPGGSWSGETQYF. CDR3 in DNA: TGTGCCAGCAGTCCTGGAGGCAGCTGGTCGGGTGAGACCCAGTACTTC.